This T cell receptor beta chain was obtained from a study of T cell changes during pregnancy in multiple sclerosis. The length of the CDR3 is 15 residues. Germline V gene sequence: CDR1 SGHRS, CDR2 YFSETQ. The V segment lost 4 bases and the J segment 8 bases; nucleotides outside the gene matches: 10. Profiled with immunoSEQ multiplex PCR; TCRdb holds only in-frame clones, not every one. In the table there are 90,000 to 100,000 clones, about 90% of which are singletons. The sequenced sample was peripheral blood, obtained after pregnancy. The rearrangement joins TRBV5-1 to TRBJ2-1; 9 bases line up with TRBD1. This TCR came from a female donor in good health, enrolled as a control in a pregnancy study. The CDR3 nucleotides read TGCGCCAGCAGCCCCAAAGAGGACAGGGGAGATGAGCAGTTCTTC. The encoded protein is CASSPKEDRGDEQFF.